Listed here are 22 T cell receptor beta chains from one sample, sequenced in a study of cytomegalovirus exposure and HLA in healthy donors. This PCR relied on a set of 60 Vbeta primers and 13 Jbeta primers. Method: immunoSEQ multiplex PCR; TCRdb's copy keeps in-frame clones and lacks some. Among 210,000 or so clones, 60% to 85% were seen once, and the ten largest hold 15% to 19%. The sequencing input was PBMCs. All receptors derive from a man in his forties or fifties in good health and CMV-seronegative.

J is TRBJ2-5 and V is TRBV2, with 11 bases matching TRBD2. This CDR3 spans 14 amino acids. After removal of 3 bases from V and 4 bases from J, the junction contained 1 base not matched to a gene. Germline CDR1 is SNHLY and CDR2 is FYNNEI. In nucleotides, the CDR3 is TGTGCCAGCAGTGATAGCGGGGGGGCAGAGACCCAGTACTTC. Its translation is CASSDSGGAETQYF.

The rearrangement links TRBV4-2 to TRBJ2-7; D gene uncertain. Trimming took 0 bases from V and 0 from J, leaving 12 bases between them. Germline CDR1 and CDR2: LGHNA and YNFKEQ. The CDR3 extends over 16 amino acids. The CDR3 nucleotides are TGTGCCAGCAGCCAAGATAGGCGAACTAACTCCTACGAGCAGTACTTC. Amino acid sequence: CASSQDRRTNSYEQYF.

The CDR3 reads CASSVEGVLTGDEQFF. The CDR3 nucleotides are TGTGCCAGCAGCGTAGAGGGGGTGCTTACCGGGGATGAGCAGTTCTTC. This chain joins TRBV9 and TRBJ2-1; D is possibly TRBD1 (6 bases). The CDR3 has 16 residues. V lost 0 bases to trimming and J lost 8 bases, with 18 bases between them. Germline V gene lookup returns CDR1 SGDLS and CDR2 YYNGEE.

The chain links TRBV18 to TRBJ2-5; perhaps TRBD1 as D (6 bases). The CDR3 sequence is 15 residues long. V lost 0 bases and J lost 7, with 15 bases in between. Germline assignment: CDR1 KGHSH and CDR2 LQKENI. The CDR3 DNA reads as TGTGCCAGCTCACCACCTTACAGGGAAGGAGGGACCCAGTACTTC. As protein: CASSPPYREGGTQYF.

The chain uses TRBV6-6 and TRBJ1-1, with D unclear. Germline CDR1 and CDR2: MNHNY and SVGAGI (reference sequence). V gave up 5 bases and J gave up 3 bases, with 7 bases separating them. There are 12 residues in the CDR3. CDR3 loop: CASSTVDTEAFF. Written as DNA, the CDR3 is TGTGCCAGCAGTACGGTGGACACTGAAGCTTTCTTT.

The V gene is TRBV27, the J gene TRBJ2-3; 8 positions agree with TRBD2. The ends lost 2 bases at V and 5 bases at J; junction bases unmatched: 6. Per germline, CDR1 MNHEY and CDR2 SMNVEV (reference sequence). This CDR3 is 15 amino acids long. DNA of the CDR3: TGTGCCAGCAGTTTAGGGCTAGCGGGTCTAGATACGCAGTATTTT. Protein: CASSLGLAGLDTQYF.

This clone was counted once. V usage is TRBV19 and J usage is TRBJ1-1; D perhaps matches TRBD1 (6 bases). CDR1 and CDR2 (germline): LNHDA, SQIVND (reference sequence). Trimming took 7 bases from V and 1 from J, leaving 13 bases between them. This CDR3 is built from 14 residues. The CDR3 DNA reads as TGTGCCAGTAATAGGGGGGGAACGAACACTGAAGCTTTCTTT. Encoded protein: CASNRGGTNTEAFF.

This clone was seen more than once but under ten times. V and J are TRBV18 and TRBJ2-1, with TRBD2 as a possible D gene (6 bases). Germline values: CDR1 KGHSH, CDR2 LQKENI. The CDR3 totals 15 residues. With 3 bases removed from V and 2 bases from J, the gap between germline ends came to 11 bases. The CDR3 DNA reads TGTGCCAGCTCACCCAGACTAGAAGCCTACAATGAGCAGTTCTTC. As protein: CASSPRLEAYNEQFF.

The chain has TRBV29-1 and TRBJ1-2; 7 bases are a match to TRBD1. Trimming cost V 6 bases and J 3 bases; bases outside gene matches: 7. From germline, CDR1 is SQVTM and CDR2 ANQGSEA. The CDR3 runs to 13 residues. The CDR3 nucleotides are TGCAGCGTGGAGACGGGACAGTACTATGGCTACACCTTC. This gives the protein CSVETGQYYGYTF.

The chain recombines TRBV5-4 with TRBJ2-1; 14 bases line up with TRBD2. The germline CDR1 and CDR2 sequences are SGHNT and YYREEE (reference sequence). This CDR3 is built from 15 residues. Trimming cost V 0 bases and J 7 bases; bases outside gene matches: 0. CDR3 nucleotide sequence: TGTGCCAGCAGCTTGGGACTAGCGGGGGGGAATGAGCAGTTCTTC. This gives the protein CASSLGLAGGNEQFF.

This chain connects TRBV7-9 to TRBJ1-2, with D possibly matching TRBD1 (5 bases). The CDR3 runs to 15 residues. Germline V lookup: CDR1 SEHNR, CDR2 FQNEAQ (reference sequence). The ends were cut back, 0 bases at V and 2 bases at J, with 10 bases in the middle. The CDR3, as DNA: TGTGCCAGCAGCTTAGCCATTGACAGCAACTATGGCTACACCTTC. Its protein is CASSLAIDSNYGYTF.

This clone showed up just once. This rearrangement joins TRBV7-3 to TRBJ2-3; 8 bases are a match to TRBD1. V shed 4 bases, J shed 6 bases, and the junction held 9 bases outside the gene matches. Germline CDR1 SGHTA, CDR2 FQGTGA. This CDR3 comprises 15 residues. CDR3 sequence: CASSSAARGQDTQYF. In DNA form, the CDR3 reads TGTGCCAGCAGCTCCGCGGCCAGGGGGCAGGATACGCAGTATTTT.

The CDR3 bases are TGTGCCAGCAACCGACAGGGTGGAGAAAAACTGTTTTTT. Translated: CASNRQGGEKLFF. The chain couples TRBV5-8 to TRBJ1-4, with 7 bases lining up with TRBD1. The CDR3 contains 13 residues. The junction had 7 bases not matched to a gene; V was cut back by 6 bases and J by 8 bases. Germline-derived CDR1 and CDR2 are SGHTS and YDEGEE.

With regard to this clone: The conserved final phenylalanine or tryptophan is absent from the CDR3, which likely points to a read error. V gene TRBV5-4 combines with J gene TRBJ1-6; D not resolved. CDR1 is SGHNT, CDR2 YYREEE, per germline (reference sequence). The CDR3 sequence is 15 residues long. V lost 0 bases and J lost 8, with 12 bases in between. The CDR3 spells CASSLDAGSDSPLHL. CDR3 DNA sequence: TGTGCCAGCAGCTTGGATGCCGGGTCCGATTCACCCCTCCACCTT.

V is TRBV12-5 and J is TRBJ1-4; the match to TRBD1 covers 8 bases. The CDR3 spans 15 residues. Germline CDR1 reads LGHNT; CDR2 reads FRNRAP. V lost 7 bases, J lost 8 bases, and 12 bases stayed unmatched. The CDR3 DNA follows: TGTGCTAGTGACCAGGGTCAGGGGGCAGCGGAAAAACTGTTTTTT. As protein: CASDQGQGAAEKLFF.

J is TRBJ2-3 and V is TRBV18, with D perhaps matching TRBD2 (7 bases). The CDR3 runs 15 residues. V was trimmed by 2 bases and J by 4 bases, leaving 13 bases between them. Germline loops: CDR1 KGHSH, CDR2 LQKENI. The CDR3 DNA sequence: TGTGCCAGCTCACCATGGGGGGGCTTGGCAGATACGCAGTATTTT. Protein sequence: CASSPWGGLADTQYF.

The rearrangement links TRBV6-5 to TRBJ1-1; possibly TRBD1 for D (5 bases). This CDR3 is built from 12 residues. The V end lost 8 bases, the J end lost 5 bases, and 12 bases lay between the germline ends. Germline assignment: CDR1 MNHEY and CDR2 SVGAGI. The CDR3 DNA reads as TGTGCCAGCGGTTCCGGGGGGACTGAAGCTTTCTTT. Residues: CASGSGGTEAFF.

Here the CDR3 DNA reads TGTGCCAGCAGCAGACCGGGAAATTCACCCCTCCACTTT. This sequence encodes CASSRPGNSPLHF. The chain employs TRBV7-8 and TRBJ1-6, with D unresolved. The CDR3 extends over 13 amino acids. V was pared by 5 bases and J by 7 bases, with 9 bases between. The germline gives CDR1 SGHVS, CDR2 FQNEAQ.

J is TRBJ1-2 and V is TRBV5-1; TRBD1 is a possible D gene (6 bases). Looked up from germline, CDR1 is SGHRS and CDR2 is YFSETQ. Trimming left V 3 bases short and J 3 bases short, with 9 bases between. This CDR3 region has 13 residues. The CDR3 here is CASSSGTYYGYTF. CDR3 DNA sequence: TGCGCCAGCAGCTCTGGGACATACTATGGCTACACCTTC.

This rearrangement joins TRBV7-9 to TRBJ2-2; TRBD1 might be the D (5 bases). Trimming left V 10 bases short and J 6 bases short, with 9 bases between. CDR1 is SEHNR, CDR2 FQNEAQ, per germline (reference sequence). The CDR3 is 11 residues long. The CDR3 loop is CANKGPGELFF. The CDR3 nucleotides read TGTGCCAACAAGGGGCCCGGGGAGCTGTTTTTT.

The genes are TRBV19 and TRBJ2-2; 7 bases fit TRBD1. Germline CDR1 LNHDA, CDR2 SQIVND (reference sequence). CDR3 length: 13 residues. Trimming at V came to 3 bases and at J to 7 bases, leaving 2 bases not matched to a gene. CDR3 protein: CASSMTGIGELFF. The DNA of the CDR3 is TGTGCCAGTAGTATGACAGGGATCGGGGAGCTGTTTTTT.

The CDR3 sequence is CASSSPVAGLLNIQYF. CDR3 DNA: TGTGCCAGCAGCTCACCTGTAGCGGGATTACTAAACATTCAGTACTTC. V is TRBV2 and J is TRBJ2-4, with TRBD2 matching over 8 bases. Germline assignment: CDR1 SNHLY and CDR2 FYNNEI. Losses at the gene ends were 6 bases for V and 6 bases for J; bases not matched to a gene: 13. This CDR3 is 16 amino acids long.